The rows below give T cell receptor beta chains drawn from one sample of a study of patients and donors after allogeneic stem cell transplantation. TCRdb reanalysed the RT-PCR reads using MiXCR and keeps one entry per CDR3 protein. The sample shows about 160,000 distinct CDR3 sequences, 24% of them seen only once. Sequenced: blood, either unsorted or a sorted T cell fraction (not recorded which). Source of these receptors: a human donor who was either an allogeneic HSCT recipient or a stem cell or donor lymphocyte infusion donor (not recorded which). It is not recorded whose cells these are; they may come from a transplant donor. CDR3s include the opening cysteine and the closing phenylalanine or tryptophan. Fields, in order: J gene, V gene, clone size, D gene, CDR3 length, CDR3 DNA, CDR3 protein. A D gene is named only where the DNA matches it firmly. Expanded clones get a size class; other rows say once, few or many, or leave the size out.

TRBJ2-5	TRBV12-3/TRBV12-4	-	-	14	TGTGCCAGCAGACCAGCGGGCGGCCAAGAGACCCAGTACTTC	CASRPAGGQETQYF
TRBJ2-5	TRBV6-5	few	-	11	TGTGCCAGCAGTTACTCCGGGACCCAGTACTTC	CASSYSGTQYF
TRBJ1-4	TRBV20-1	few	-	13	TGCAGTGCGGGGACCCGTTTAGGCGAAAAACTGTTTTTT	CSAGTRLGEKLFF
TRBJ1-2	TRBV12-3/TRBV12-4	few	-	11	TGTGCCAGCAGTATAGGGACGGAGAGTACCTTC	CASSIGTESTF
TRBJ1-2	TRBV7-8	-	-	15	TGTGCCAGCAGCTTAGGCGGCGGGGGCAAGTATGGCTACACCTTC	CASSLGGGGKYGYTF
TRBJ2-3	TRBV7-2	few	-	17	TGTGCCAGCAGTCTACTAATTAGCGGATGGAGCACAGATACGCAGTATTTT	CASSLLISGWSTDTQYF
TRBJ1-2	TRBV12-3/TRBV12-4	many	-	13	TGTGCCAGCACCGAAGGGGCAGTCTATGGCTACACCTTC	CASTEGAVYGYTF
TRBJ2-7	TRBV9	-	-	13	TGTGCCAGCAGCGGCCCCGGTGGGTACGAGCAGTACTTC	CASSGPGGYEQYF
TRBJ1-4	TRBV11-2	-	-	13	TGTGCCAGCAGCTTAAACCGTCGTGAAAAACTGTTTTTT	CASSLNRREKLFF
TRBJ1-1	TRBV5-5	few	-	13	TGTGCCAGCAGCTTTACAGAGGGCACTGAAGCTTTCTTT	CASSFTEGTEAFF
TRBJ2-7	TRBV10-3	-	TRBD2	16	TGTGCCATCAGCGGGACTAGCGGAAAGACCTCCTACGAGCAGTACTTC	CAISGTSGKTSYEQYF
TRBJ1-3	TRBV4-3	many	-	19	TGCGCCAGCAGCCAAGGAATAGTTAGGTGGTACCCCTCTGGAAACACCATATATTTT	CASSQGIVRWYPSGNTIYF
TRBJ1-2	TRBV27	-	TRBD1	17	TGTGCCAGCAGTTTATTGGGGGCGCTGACAGGGGTCAATGGCTACACCTTC	CASSLLGALTGVNGYTF
TRBJ1-2	TRBV5-1	few	TRBD1	14	TGCGCCAGCAGCAGCCGGACAGGGGATTTAGGCTACACCTTC	CASSSRTGDLGYTF
TRBJ1-5	TRBV2	few	-	15	TGTGCCAGCAGGGCCGGGGGCGTTAGCAATCAGCCCCAGCATTTT	CASRAGGVSNQPQHF
TRBJ1-2	TRBV6-5	-	-	15	TGTGCCAGCAGTTACTCCCCGATCCTCAAGGATGGCTGCACCTTC	CASSYSPILKDGCTF
TRBJ1-2	TRBV3-1	many	-	17	TGTGCCAGCAGCCAAGACCTCGGACGGGTGATTAACTATGGCTACACCTTC	CASSQDLGRVINYGYTF
TRBJ1-1	TRBV5-1	many	-	13	TGCGCCAGCAGCTTGGTGGCGAACACTGAAGCTTTCTTT	CASSLVANTEAFF
TRBJ2-1	TRBV5-1	-	TRBD2	15	TGCGCCAGCTGCAGAGGACTAGCGGGATACAATGAGCAGTTCTTC	CASCRGLAGYNEQFF
TRBJ2-5	TRBV5-1	-	-	13	TGCGCCAGCAGCTTGACGGGGGAAGAGACCCAGTACTTC	CASSLTGEETQYF
TRBJ1-6	TRBV20-1	-	-	14	TGCAGTGCTCCAGGACAGAGTTATAATTCACCCCTCCACTTT	CSAPGQSYNSPLHF
TRBJ1-1	TRBV6-5	few	-	13	TGTGCCAGCAGTCGACCCGATGGCACTGAAGCTTTCTTT	CASSRPDGTEAFF
TRBJ2-2	TRBV20-1	-	-	14	TGCAGTGCTAGAATCGCTAGGGGCACCGGGGAGCTGTTTTTT	CSARIARGTGELFF
TRBJ2-2	TRBV27	-	-	16	TGTGCCAGCAGTTCCTGGACTACCCCGAACACCGGGGAGCTGTTTTTT	CASSSWTTPNTGELFF
TRBJ1-5	TRBV10-3	few	TRBD1	16	TGTGCCATCAGTGAGTCAAGGCAGGGGGCGGACCAGCCCCAGCATTTT	CAISESRQGADQPQHF
TRBJ2-5	TRBV10-3	-	-	14	TGTGCCATCAGTGAGTCGAGAGATCAAGAGACCCAGTACTTC	CAISESRDQETQYF
TRBJ1-1	TRBV7-2	-	-	13	TGTGCCAGCAGCTTAGAAGAGACTTTTGAAGCTTTCTTT	CASSLEETFEAFF
TRBJ1-1	TRBV11-3	-	-	13	TGTGCCAGCAGCTTAGAGAGGGACGCTGAAGCTTTCTTT	CASSLERDAEAFF
TRBJ2-1	TRBV11-2	few	-	13	TGTGCCAGCAAATCAAACAACGACAATGAGCAGTTCTTC	CASKSNNDNEQFF
TRBJ2-2	TRBV7-2	-	-	15	TGTGCCAGCAGTCCTGCGACAGGGAACACCGGGGAGCTGTTTTTT	CASSPATGNTGELFF
TRBJ1-1	TRBV5-6	few	-	14	TGTGCCAGCAGCTTGGGACTGCCGAGGCCTGAAGCTTTCTTT	CASSLGLPRPEAFF
TRBJ2-1	TRBV25-1	-	-	15	TGTGCCAGCAGTGACCAGGGGTCAAGCGACAATGAGCAGTTCTTC	CASSDQGSSDNEQFF
TRBJ1-2	TRBV9	-	-	18	TGTGCCAGCAGCCGGAGCGGCACATCGGCCACGATGGGCTATGGCTACACCTTC	CASSRSGTSATMGYGYTF
TRBJ1-5	TRBV11-2	-	-	13	TGTGCCAGCAGCTTAGAGACCCGTCAGCCCCAGCATTTT	CASSLETRQPQHF
TRBJ1-1	TRBV5-1	many	-	14	TGCGCCAGCAGCTTGCTTTTCATGAACACTGAAGCTTTCTTT	CASSLLFMNTEAFF
TRBJ2-1	TRBV7-2	-	TRBD2	15	TGTGCCAGCAGCGGGTCGACTAGCTCCTCGAATGAGCAGTTCTTC	CASSGSTSSSNEQFF
TRBJ1-5	TRBV12-3/TRBV12-4	few	-	16	TGTGCCAGCAGTTTATTACAGGGAGGACCTTATCAGCCCCAGCATTTT	CASSLLQGGPYQPQHF
TRBJ1-4	TRBV7-9	few	TRBD1	14	TGTGCCAGCAGCTCTCGGGACAGGGGGGAAAAACTGTTTTTT	CASSSRDRGEKLFF
TRBJ2-1	TRBV7-3	few	-	16	TGTGCCAGCAGCTTTAGCCCCACTGGGGCCTACAATGAGCAGTTCTTC	CASSFSPTGAYNEQFF
TRBJ2-7	TRBV7-3	-	-	15	TGTGCCAGCAGCTTCTACCCGGACACCACCTACGAGCAGTACTTC	CASSFYPDTTYEQYF
TRBJ1-5	TRBV27	few	TRBD1	18	TGTGCCAGCAGTTTCTACGGGACAGGGGTAATTACCAATCAGCCCCAGCATTTT	CASSFYGTGVITNQPQHF
TRBJ1-2	TRBV6-1	-	-	15	TGTGCCAGCAGTGAACCCAGGGGCTTCATCCGTGGCTACACCTTC	CASSEPRGFIRGYTF
TRBJ2-5	TRBV24-1	-	TRBD1	15	TGTGCCACCAGTGACCGCGCCACAGGGGAAGAGACCCAGTACTTC	CATSDRATGEETQYF
TRBJ2-5	TRBV7-2	-	TRBD2	15	TGTGCCAGCAGCCCGGGGGGACCGCCCGGGGAGACCCAGTACTTC	CASSPGGPPGETQYF
TRBJ2-1	TRBV20-1	-	TRBD1	14	TGCAGTGCTAGTAGGTCAGGGGGTGGTGATGAGCAGTTCTTC	CSASRSGGGDEQFF
TRBJ2-3	TRBV12-3/TRBV12-4	-	-	15	TGTGCCAGCAGTTGGGCTGGCCGCCCCGATGATACGCAGTATTTT	CASSWAGRPDDTQYF
TRBJ2-7	TRBV20-1	-	-	13	TGCAGTGCTAGAGAAGTAGCCGTGGGCGAGCAGTACTTC	CSAREVAVGEQYF
TRBJ1-1	TRBV19	-	-	14	TGTGCCAGCGCAGTCGGGCGAGGGAACACTGAAGCTTTCTTT	CASAVGRGNTEAFF
TRBJ1-1	TRBV5-1	-	TRBD1	14	TGCGCCAGCAGCTTGGATGGGACAGCCACTGAAGCTTTCTTT	CASSLDGTATEAFF
TRBJ2-4	TRBV7-2	few	-	14	TGTGCCAGCAGCCCCGGCGCGCTGGGGAACATTCAGTACTTC	CASSPGALGNIQYF
TRBJ2-1	TRBV12-3/TRBV12-4	-	TRBD2	16	TGTGCCAGCAGTTTCAGGGCAGCGGCGGGGGGGAATGAGCAGTTCTTC	CASSFRAAAGGNEQFF
TRBJ1-2	TRBV6-5	few	-	16	TGTGCCAGCAACCGCGGGAGCGGCCGAAATTCCTATGGCTACACCTTC	CASNRGSGRNSYGYTF
TRBJ2-7	TRBV20-1	-	-	13	TGCAGTGCTGCTGACACCTTGTCCTACGAGCAGTACTTC	CSAADTLSYEQYF
TRBJ1-2	TRBV20-1	few	TRBD1	14	TGCAGTGCTACAAGACAGGGCCTGGACTATGGCTACACCTTC	CSATRQGLDYGYTF
TRBJ1-3	TRBV28	-	-	12	TGTGCCAGCAGTTTGGGGAGAAACACCATATATTTT	CASSLGRNTIYF